These 32 T cell receptor beta chains were all obtained from the same sample, sequenced in a study of blood T cell repertoires in COVID-19. The method was immunoSEQ multiplex PCR; TCRdb's version includes in-frame clones alone and lacks a portion of them. The data show roughly 250,000 clones, with around 84% seen just once and roughly 1.6% held by the top ten. The sample taken for sequencing was PBMCs or T cells enriched from blood (not recorded which). The receptor set was obtained from a woman aged 45-60 years who had recovered from COVID-19.

The chain employs TRBV11-2 and TRBJ2-4; TRBD1 matches 10 bases. The CDR3 loop spans 16 amino acids. After removal of 5 bases from V and 0 bases from J, the junction contained 4 bases not matched to a gene. Germline lookup yields CDR1 SGHAT and CDR2 FQNNGV. DNA of the CDR3: TGTGCCAGCAGCCTTGGACAGGGGGTAGCCAAAAACATTCAGTACTTC. Residues: CASSLGQGVAKNIQYF.

This chain joins TRBV19 and TRBJ2-7; 11 positions agree with TRBD1. Losses at the gene ends were 3 bases for V and 4 bases for J; bases not matched to a gene: 2. Germline V CDR1 and CDR2: LNHDA, SQIVND (reference sequence). The CDR3 is 14 amino acids. DNA of the CDR3: TGTGCCAGTAGTATTGGGACAGGGGGGTACGAGCAGTACTTC. Its protein product is CASSIGTGGYEQYF. Looking up the rest from reference TRBV19 and TRBJ2-7 gives the full variable domain: DGGITQSPKYLFRKEGQNVTLSCEQNLNHDAMYWYRQDPGQGLRLIYYSQIVNDFQKGDIAEGYSVSREKKESFPLTVTSAQKNPTAFYLCASSIGTGGYEQYFGPGTRLTVT.

The rearrangement joins TRBV12-3 or TRBV12-4 to TRBJ2-7; D possibly corresponds to TRBD1 (5 bases). This CDR3 is built from 13 residues. Trimming pared 1 base from V and 5 bases from J, leaving 9 bases between. CDR3 sequence reads: CASSLGRDDEQYF. In DNA form, the CDR3 reads TGTGCCAGCAGTTTAGGCAGGGATGACGAGCAGTACTTC.

The V and J genes are TRBV5-8 and TRBJ2-1; 8 bases match TRBD2. The CDR3 runs 15 residues. The germline CDR1 and CDR2 sequences are SGHTS and YDEGEE. Trimming cost V 1 base and J 7 bases; bases outside gene matches: 7. The CDR3 nucleotides read TGTGCCAGCAGCTTGAGTGCGGGAGGCGTTAATGAGCAGTTCTTC. It encodes CASSLSAGGVNEQFF.

The chain combines TRBV5-4 with TRBJ2-2; the D is unclear. The CDR3 is made up of 16 amino acids. Trimming left V 0 bases short and J 1 base short, with 10 bases between. CDR1 SGHNT and CDR2 YYREEE come from the germline V gene (reference sequence). CDR3 nucleotides: TGTGCCAGCAGCTTGGGATATAGAGGGAACACCGGGGAGCTGTTTTTT. Translated: CASSLGYRGNTGELFF.

This rearrangement joins TRBV27 to TRBJ2-7; 8 positions agree with TRBD2. The CDR3 covers 15 residues. Germline CDR1 MNHEY, CDR2 SMNVEV (reference sequence). Trimming at V came to 3 bases and at J to 0 bases, leaving 4 bases not matched to a gene. The CDR3 DNA is TGTGCCAGCAGTTTTTCTAGCGGGTACTCCTACGAGCAGTACTTC. It translates to CASSFSSGYSYEQYF.

V gene TRBV28 combines with J gene TRBJ2-7; the match to TRBD2 covers 7 bases. The junction had 5 bases not matched to a gene; V was cut back by 7 bases and J by 2 bases. This CDR3 comprises 13 residues. Germline values: CDR1 MDHEN, CDR2 SYDVKM. The CDR3 region has the DNA TGTGCCAGCACCTCGGGGACTACCTACGAGCAGTACTTC. Protein product: CASTSGTTYEQYF.

The J gene is TRBJ1-1, the V gene TRBV4-2, with a tentative D call TRBD1 (5 bases). Germline CDR1 and CDR2: LGHNA and YNFKEQ. CDR3 length: 15 residues. V lost 2 bases, J lost 4 bases, and 14 bases lay in between. The CDR3 is CASSQFQGTVTEAFF. CDR3 DNA: TGTGCCAGCAGCCAATTTCAGGGTACTGTCACTGAAGCTTTCTTT.

The table lists this clone with a count of one. The V and J genes are TRBV24-1 and TRBJ2-5, with 8 bases fitting TRBD2. Losses at the gene ends were 0 bases for V and 14 bases for J; bases not matched to a gene: 10. Germline V CDR1 and CDR2: KGHDR, SFDVKD. The CDR3 has 14 residues. The CDR3 protein is CATSDLPTGGGRYF. The CDR3 bases are TGTGCCACCAGTGATTTGCCTACCGGGGGGGGCCGATACTTC.

The chain has TRBV2 and TRBJ2-5; 9 nucleotides align to TRBD1. The V gene end was trimmed by 6 bases and the J gene end by 3 bases; junction bases not matched to a gene: 5. This CDR3 is built from 14 residues. Germline V gives CDR1 SNHLY, CDR2 FYNNEI. The CDR3 bases are TGTGCCAGCAGCTGGGACAGGGTGGAAGAGACCCAGTACTTC. As protein: CASSWDRVEETQYF.

The V gene is TRBV19, the J gene TRBJ1-1; D unresolved. V gave up 3 bases and J gave up 4 bases, with 12 bases separating them. This CDR3 region has 14 residues. Germline V gene lookup returns CDR1 LNHDA and CDR2 SQIVND (reference sequence). CDR3 bases: TGTGCCAGTAGTATTGGGCGAAAGGCCACTGAAGCTTTCTTT. Translation: CASSIGRKATEAFF.

The V gene is TRBV9, the J gene TRBJ2-2; D unclear. Germline CDR1 and CDR2: SGDLS and YYNGEE. Trimming took 0 bases from V and 8 from J, leaving 8 bases between them. This CDR3 is built from 13 residues. The DNA for the CDR3 is TGTGCCAGCAGCGTAGGAGAGAGGGGGGAGCTGTTTTTT. Amino acids: CASSVGERGELFF.

The chain has TRBV7-8 and TRBJ2-5; 7 nucleotides line up with TRBD2. CDR1 is SGHVS, CDR2 FQNEAQ, per germline. The CDR3 loop spans 13 amino acids. J was trimmed by 8 bases and V by 0 bases; bases with no gene match: 3. CDR3 nucleotides: TGTGCCAGCAGCTTAGCTGGCGGGGGAACCCAGTACTTC. Its protein product is CASSLAGGGTQYF.

The chain is built from TRBV5-6 and TRBJ1-1; D is unresolved. Trimming shortened V by 7 bases and J by 1 base, and 11 bases separated the two germline ends. The germline gives CDR1 SGHDT, CDR2 YYEEEE. The CDR3 is 13 residues long. The DNA of the CDR3 is TGTGCCAGCCTTGGGAGAGGGAACACTGAAGCTTTCTTT. The encoded protein is CASLGRGNTEAFF.

The J gene is TRBJ2-2, the V gene TRBV28, with a weak D call TRBD2 (6 bases). From germline, CDR1 is MDHEN and CDR2 SYDVKM. V dropped 7 bases and J dropped 0 bases, with 12 bases sitting between them. The CDR3 is 15 amino acids. In DNA form, the CDR3 reads TGTGCCAGCAAAGGCGGCGGGACGAACACCGGGGAGCTGTTTTTT. It encodes CASKGGGTNTGELFF.

The chain employs TRBV28 and TRBJ1-1, with TRBD1 matching 8 bases. Germline trimming cut 3 bases from V and 11 bases from J; bases unmatched to any gene: 5. The CDR3 is made up of 12 amino acids. CDR1 and CDR2 from the germline V gene are MDHEN and SYDVKM. CDR3 in DNA: TGTGCCAGCAGTTTCCAGGGGGCGTTGGCTTTCTTT. It codes for CASSFQGALAFF. Variable domain in full (rest from reference TRBV28 and TRBJ1-1): DVKVTQSSRYLVKRTGEKVFLECVQDMDHENMFWYRQDPGLGLRLIYFSYDVKMKEKGDIPEGYSVSREKKERFSLILESASTNQTSMYLCASSFQGALAFFGQGTRLTVV.

The rearrangement links TRBV5-6 to TRBJ2-5, with 9 bases that match TRBD1. V lost 1 base, J lost 4 bases, and 5 bases stayed unmatched. Germline V gene sequence: CDR1 SGHDT, CDR2 YYEEEE. The length of the CDR3 is 15 residues. CDR3: CASSLPPTGGETQYF. The CDR3 DNA sequence: TGTGCCAGCAGCTTGCCGCCGACAGGGGGAGAGACCCAGTACTTC. The full variable domain, in which reference TRBV5-6 and TRBJ2-5 provide the parts outside the CDR3, is DAGVTQSPTHLIKTRGQQVTLRCSPKSGHDTVSWYQQALGQGPQFIFQYYEEEERQRGNFPDRFSGHQFPNYSSELNVNALLLGDSALYLCASSLPPTGGETQYFGPGTRLLVL.

Only a few counts were recorded for this clone. The J gene is TRBJ1-1, the V gene TRBV29-1, with no clear D. V gave up 4 bases and J gave up 3 bases, with 9 bases separating them. Germline V gene lookup returns CDR1 SQVTM and CDR2 ANQGSEA. The CDR3 loop spans 12 amino acids. CDR3 sequence: CSVVPRDTEAFF. The CDR3 DNA sequence: TGCAGCGTTGTTCCACGGGACACTGAAGCTTTCTTT.

The chain couples TRBV11-2 to TRBJ1-1; D is uncertain. V lost 5 bases, J lost 9 bases, and 10 bases lay in between. Per the germline V gene, CDR1 is SGHAT and CDR2 is FQNNGV. The length of the CDR3 is 11 residues. The CDR3 reads CASSQAIQAFF. In DNA form, the CDR3 reads TGTGCCAGCAGCCAGGCTATTCAAGCTTTCTTT.

The chain is built from TRBV20-1 and TRBJ2-7; 7 bases are shared with TRBD2. The CDR3 totals 14 residues. Germline V CDR1 and CDR2: DFQATT, SNEGSKA (reference sequence). Trimming at V came to 3 bases and at J to 1 base, leaving 6 bases not matched to a gene. The CDR3 DNA reads TGCAGTGCTAGTCTATGGCGGGGGTCCTACGAGCAGTACTTC. Protein: CSASLWRGSYEQYF.

The genes are TRBV6-5 and TRBJ1-2; 9 nucleotides align to TRBD1. In germline, CDR1 is MNHEY, CDR2 SVGAGI. V trimming: 2 bases; J trimming: 0 bases; junction bases outside the gene matches: 1. This CDR3 is built from 15 residues. This chain's CDR3 is CASSYGDRANYGYTF. The CDR3, as DNA: TGTGCCAGCAGTTACGGGGACAGGGCTAACTATGGCTACACCTTC.

This sequence joins TRBV7-9 and TRBJ2-2, with D perhaps matching TRBD2 (6 bases). The germline V gene has CDR1 SEHNR and CDR2 FQNEAQ (reference sequence). V dropped 2 bases and J dropped 5 bases, with 12 bases sitting between them. The CDR3 length is 15 residues. The CDR3 loop reads CASSLKRENTGELFF. CDR3 sequence (DNA): TGTGCCAGCAGCTTAAAACGGGAGAATACCGGGGAGCTGTTTTTT.

This chain uses TRBV18 with TRBJ1-1; weak D call: TRBD1 (5 bases). CDR3 length: 15 amino acids. Trimming took off 5 bases at V and 1 base at J, with 14 bases between the two ends. Per the germline V gene, CDR1 is KGHSH and CDR2 is LQKENI. CDR3 coding DNA: TGTGCCAGCTCAGATAGTCAGGGCCCGAACACTGAAGCTTTCTTT. Protein product: CASSDSQGPNTEAFF.

The chain is built from TRBV6-5 and TRBJ2-2; 11 bases line up with TRBD2. This CDR3 is built from 14 residues. CDR1 MNHEY and CDR2 SVGAGI come from the germline V gene. The J segment lost 4 bases and the V segment lost 6 bases, leaving 1 base of the junction unmatched. CDR3 protein: CASRTSGTTGELFF. CDR3 bases: TGTGCCAGCAGGACTAGCGGGACCACCGGGGAGCTGTTTTTT.

The J gene is TRBJ2-7, the V gene TRBV27; 8 bases map to TRBD2. Trimming removed 8 bases from V and 1 base from J; junction bases left unmatched: 10. Germline V lookup: CDR1 MNHEY, CDR2 SMNVEV (reference sequence). This CDR3 region has 15 residues. In DNA form, the CDR3 reads TGTGCCAGCCGGCGAGCGGGAGAAGGTTCCTACGAGCAGTACTTC. Translating it yields CASRRAGEGSYEQYF.

The chain employs TRBV5-4 and TRBJ2-1; 7 positions agree with TRBD1. Losses at the gene ends were 4 bases for V and 4 bases for J; bases not matched to a gene: 8. The CDR3 consists of 15 residues. In germline, CDR1 is SGHNT, CDR2 YYREEE (reference sequence). The DNA for the CDR3 is TGTGCCAGCAGCCGGGAACAGGGGTCTTACAATGAGCAGTTCTTC. Encoded protein: CASSREQGSYNEQFF.

V and J are TRBV29-1 and TRBJ1-1; TRBD1 might be the D (5 bases). This CDR3 region has 15 residues. CDR1 and CDR2 (germline): SQVTM, ANQGSEA. The V and J ends lost 6 bases and 1 base respectively, with 18 bases between them. DNA of the CDR3: TGCAGCGTGCCTGCGTCAGGGTCGAAGAACACTGAAGCTTTCTTT. Its translation: CSVPASGSKNTEAFF.

The chain combines TRBV29-1 with TRBJ2-1; D remains unclear. Trimming took 6 bases from V and 0 from J, leaving 18 bases between them. Germline CDR1 reads SQVTM; CDR2 reads ANQGSEA. This CDR3 has 16 amino acids. In DNA form, the CDR3 reads TGCAGCGTGAAACCTTCTGCCGCCAGCTCCTACAATGAGCAGTTCTTC. Translation gives CSVKPSAASSYNEQFF.

The J gene is TRBJ1-4, the V gene TRBV5-4; possible D gene TRBD1, 6 bases. This CDR3 has 12 amino acids. CDR1 SGHNT and CDR2 YYREEE come from the germline V gene (reference sequence). V was pared by 0 bases and J by 10 bases, with 7 bases between. The CDR3 coding sequence is TGTGCCAGCAGCTTGGTAGGGGGAAAACTGTTTTTT. Amino acids: CASSLVGGKLFF.

The chain carries TRBV28 and TRBJ2-7, with 7 nucleotides matching TRBD2. The germline V gene has CDR1 MDHEN and CDR2 SYDVKM. This CDR3 is built from 15 residues. V dropped 6 bases and J dropped 0; count of bases not matched to a gene: 8. In nucleotides, the CDR3 is TGTGCCAGCAGGCAAGCGGGACCCAGCTCCTACGAGCAGTACTTC. Translating it yields CASRQAGPSSYEQYF.

This sequence joins TRBV6-5 and TRBJ2-3; D is undetermined. This CDR3 has 16 amino acids. V was shortened by 6 bases and J by 0 bases, with 16 bases between the two germline ends. Germline values: CDR1 MNHEY, CDR2 SVGAGI. The CDR3 loop is CASSYLPATSTDTQYF. Here the CDR3 DNA reads TGTGCCAGCAGCTACCTCCCGGCGACTAGCACAGATACGCAGTATTTT.

This clone has just a few counts. The gene calls are TRBV5-6 and TRBJ2-2; no firm D call. V lost 0 bases and J 3 bases, leaving 9 bases between the germline ends. In germline, CDR1 is SGHDT, CDR2 YYEEEE. The CDR3 length is 15 residues. CDR3 loop: CASSLANRDTGELFF. CDR3 nucleotide sequence: TGTGCCAGCAGCTTGGCGAATCGGGACACCGGGGAGCTGTTTTTT.